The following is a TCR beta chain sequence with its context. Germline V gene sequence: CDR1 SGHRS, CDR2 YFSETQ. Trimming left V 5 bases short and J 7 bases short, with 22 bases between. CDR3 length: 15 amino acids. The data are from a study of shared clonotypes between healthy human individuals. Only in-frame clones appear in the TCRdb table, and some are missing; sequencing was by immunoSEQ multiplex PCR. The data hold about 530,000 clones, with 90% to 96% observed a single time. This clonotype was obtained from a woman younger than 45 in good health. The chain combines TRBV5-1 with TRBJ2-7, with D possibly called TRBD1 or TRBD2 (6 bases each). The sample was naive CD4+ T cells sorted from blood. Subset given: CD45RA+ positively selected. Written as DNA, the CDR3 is TGCGCCAGCAGTCAGGAATTACTAGCCCAGGGGGAGCAGTACTTC. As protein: CASSQELLAQGEQYF.